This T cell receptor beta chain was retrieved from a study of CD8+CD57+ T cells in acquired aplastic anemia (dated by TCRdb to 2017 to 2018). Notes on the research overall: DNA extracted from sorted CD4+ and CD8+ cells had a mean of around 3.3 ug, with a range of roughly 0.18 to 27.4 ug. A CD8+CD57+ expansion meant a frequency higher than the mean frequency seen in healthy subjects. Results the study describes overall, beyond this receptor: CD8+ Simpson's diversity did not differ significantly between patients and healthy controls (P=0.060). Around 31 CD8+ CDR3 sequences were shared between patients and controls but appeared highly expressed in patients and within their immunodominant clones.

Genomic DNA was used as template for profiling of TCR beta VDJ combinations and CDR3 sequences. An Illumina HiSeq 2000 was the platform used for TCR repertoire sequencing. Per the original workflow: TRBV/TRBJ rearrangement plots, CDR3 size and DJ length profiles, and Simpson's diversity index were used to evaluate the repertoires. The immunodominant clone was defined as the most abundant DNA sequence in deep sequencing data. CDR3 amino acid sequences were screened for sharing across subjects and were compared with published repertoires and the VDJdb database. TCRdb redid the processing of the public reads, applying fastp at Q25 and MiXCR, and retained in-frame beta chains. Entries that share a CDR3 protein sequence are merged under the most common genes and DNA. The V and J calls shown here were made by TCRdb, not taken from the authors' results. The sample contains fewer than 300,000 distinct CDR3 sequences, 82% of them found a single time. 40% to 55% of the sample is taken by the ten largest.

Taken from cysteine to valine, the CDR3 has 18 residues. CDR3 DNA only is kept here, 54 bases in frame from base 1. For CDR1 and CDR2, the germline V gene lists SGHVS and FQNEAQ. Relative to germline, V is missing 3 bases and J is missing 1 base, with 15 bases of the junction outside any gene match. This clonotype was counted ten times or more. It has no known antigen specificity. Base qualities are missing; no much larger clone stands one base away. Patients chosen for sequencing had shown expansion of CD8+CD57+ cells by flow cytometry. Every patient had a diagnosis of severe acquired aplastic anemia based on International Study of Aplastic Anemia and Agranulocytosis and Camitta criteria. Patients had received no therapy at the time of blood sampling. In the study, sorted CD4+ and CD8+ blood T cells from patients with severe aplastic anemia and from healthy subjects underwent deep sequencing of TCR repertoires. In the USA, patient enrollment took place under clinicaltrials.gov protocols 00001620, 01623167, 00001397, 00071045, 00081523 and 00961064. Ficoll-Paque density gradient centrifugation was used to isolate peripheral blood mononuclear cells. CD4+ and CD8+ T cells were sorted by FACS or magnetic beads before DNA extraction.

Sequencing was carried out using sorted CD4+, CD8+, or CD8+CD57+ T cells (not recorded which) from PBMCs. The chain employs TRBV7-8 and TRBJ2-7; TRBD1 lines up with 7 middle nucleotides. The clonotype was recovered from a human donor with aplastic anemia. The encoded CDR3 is CASSLEPDGTALSYEQYV. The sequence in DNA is TGTGCCAGCAGCTTGGAGCCAGACGGGACAGCCCTTTCCTACGAGCAGTACGTC.